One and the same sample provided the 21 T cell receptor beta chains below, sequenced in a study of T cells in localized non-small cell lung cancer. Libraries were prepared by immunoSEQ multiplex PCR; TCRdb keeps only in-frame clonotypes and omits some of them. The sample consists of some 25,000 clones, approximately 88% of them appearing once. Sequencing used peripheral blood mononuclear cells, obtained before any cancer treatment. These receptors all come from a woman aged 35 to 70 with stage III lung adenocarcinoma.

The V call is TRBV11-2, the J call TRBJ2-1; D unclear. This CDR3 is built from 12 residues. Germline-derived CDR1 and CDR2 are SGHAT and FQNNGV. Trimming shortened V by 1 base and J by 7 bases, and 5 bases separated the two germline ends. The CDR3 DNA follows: TGTGCCAGCAGCTTAGTTGGGAATGAGCAGTTCTTC. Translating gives CASSLVGNEQFF.

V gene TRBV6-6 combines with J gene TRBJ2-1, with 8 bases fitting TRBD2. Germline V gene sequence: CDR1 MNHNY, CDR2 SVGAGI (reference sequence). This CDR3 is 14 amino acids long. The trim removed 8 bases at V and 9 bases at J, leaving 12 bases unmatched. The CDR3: CASDRDSGGGEQFF. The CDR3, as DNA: TGTGCCAGCGACCGGGACTCGGGAGGGGGTGAGCAGTTCTTC.

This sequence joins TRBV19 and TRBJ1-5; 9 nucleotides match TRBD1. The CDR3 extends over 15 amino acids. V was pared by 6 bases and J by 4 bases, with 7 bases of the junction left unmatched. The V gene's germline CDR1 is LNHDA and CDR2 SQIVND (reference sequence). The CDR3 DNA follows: TGTGCCAGTAGAACAACTGGACAGGGGAATCAGCCCCAGCATTTT. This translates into CASRTTGQGNQPQHF. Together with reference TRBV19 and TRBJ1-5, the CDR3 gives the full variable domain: DGGITQSPKYLFRKEGQNVTLSCEQNLNHDAMYWYRQDPGQGLRLIYYSQIVNDFQKGDIAEGYSVSREKKESFPLTVTSAQKNPTAFYLCASRTTGQGNQPQHFGDGTRLSIL.

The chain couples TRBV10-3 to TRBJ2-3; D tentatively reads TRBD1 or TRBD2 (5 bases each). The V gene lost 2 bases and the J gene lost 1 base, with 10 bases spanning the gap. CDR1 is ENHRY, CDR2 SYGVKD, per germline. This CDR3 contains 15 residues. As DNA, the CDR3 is TGTGCCATCAGTGAGGGGGGTACGGGCACAGATACGCAGTATTTT. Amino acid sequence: CAISEGGTGTDTQYF.

CDR3 protein: CASNFPLGPNEQFF. As DNA, the CDR3 is TGTGCCAGCAACTTCCCTCTAGGACCGAATGAGCAGTTCTTC. This chain uses TRBV5-4 with TRBJ2-1; no reliable D call. From germline, CDR1 is SGHNT and CDR2 YYREEE (reference sequence). The V and J ends lost 6 bases and 7 bases respectively, with 17 bases between them. The CDR3 loop spans 14 amino acids.

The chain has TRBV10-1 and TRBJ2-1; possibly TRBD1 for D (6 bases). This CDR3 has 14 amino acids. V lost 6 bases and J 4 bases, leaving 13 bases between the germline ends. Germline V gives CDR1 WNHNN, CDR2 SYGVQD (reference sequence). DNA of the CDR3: TGCGCCAGCAGGGGCCACAGGGCTTACAATGAGCAGTTCTTC. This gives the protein CASRGHRAYNEQFF.

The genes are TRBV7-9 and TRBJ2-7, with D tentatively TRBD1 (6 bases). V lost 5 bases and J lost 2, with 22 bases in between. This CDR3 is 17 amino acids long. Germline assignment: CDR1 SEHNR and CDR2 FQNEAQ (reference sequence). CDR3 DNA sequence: TGTGCCAGCAGCCCGAGAGGGGGACACGGGCTTACCTACGAGCAGTACTTC. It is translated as CASSPRGGHGLTYEQYF.

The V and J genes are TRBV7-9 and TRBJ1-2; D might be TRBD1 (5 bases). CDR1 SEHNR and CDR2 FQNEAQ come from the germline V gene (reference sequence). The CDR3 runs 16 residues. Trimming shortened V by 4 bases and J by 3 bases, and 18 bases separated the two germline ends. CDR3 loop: CASSSTRQRLDYGYTF. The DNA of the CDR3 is TGTGCCAGCAGCTCAACCCGACAGCGCCTCGACTATGGCTACACCTTC.

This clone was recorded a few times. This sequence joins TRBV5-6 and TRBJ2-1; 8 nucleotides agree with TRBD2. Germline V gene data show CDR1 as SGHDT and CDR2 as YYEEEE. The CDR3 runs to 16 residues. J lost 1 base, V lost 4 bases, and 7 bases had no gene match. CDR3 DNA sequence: TGTGCCAGCAGCCGATTCTCGGGGGGGTCCTACAATGAGCAGTTCTTC. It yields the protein CASSRFSGGSYNEQFF.

CDR3 coding DNA: TGTGCCAGCACCGCTACGGGACTAGTCAATGAGCAGTTCTTC. It encodes CASTATGLVNEQFF. The J gene is TRBJ2-1, the V gene TRBV7-8; 8 bases map to TRBD2. V gave up 7 bases and J gave up 6 bases; unmatched junction bases: 8. In germline, CDR1 is SGHVS, CDR2 FQNEAQ. The CDR3 covers 14 residues.

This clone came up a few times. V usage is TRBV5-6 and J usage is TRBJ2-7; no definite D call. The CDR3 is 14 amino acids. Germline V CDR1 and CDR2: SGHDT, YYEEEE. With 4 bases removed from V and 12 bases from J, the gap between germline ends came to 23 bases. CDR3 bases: TGTGCCAGCAGCCTCTGGACGGCACGCGGAGTTCCGTACTTC. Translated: CASSLWTARGVPYF.

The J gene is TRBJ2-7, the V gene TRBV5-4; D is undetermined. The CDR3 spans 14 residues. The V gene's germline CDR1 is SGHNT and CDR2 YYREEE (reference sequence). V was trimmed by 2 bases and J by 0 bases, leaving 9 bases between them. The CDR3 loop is CASSLARSSYEQYF. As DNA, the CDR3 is TGTGCCAGCAGCTTAGCGAGGAGCTCCTACGAGCAGTACTTC. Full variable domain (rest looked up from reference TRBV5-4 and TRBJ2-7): ETGVTQSPTHLIKTRGQQVTLRCSSQSGHNTVSWYQQALGQGPQFIFQYYREEENGRGNFPPRFSGLQFPNYSSELNVNALELDDSALYLCASSLARSSYEQYFGPGTRLTVT.

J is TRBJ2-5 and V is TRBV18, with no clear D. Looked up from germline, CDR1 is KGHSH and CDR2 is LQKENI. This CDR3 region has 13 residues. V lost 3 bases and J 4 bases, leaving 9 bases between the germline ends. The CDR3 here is CASSPGHGETQYF. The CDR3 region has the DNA TGTGCCAGCTCACCGGGTCACGGAGAGACCCAGTACTTC. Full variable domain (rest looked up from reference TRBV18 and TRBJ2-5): NAGVMQNPRHLVRRRGQEARLRCSPMKGHSHVYWYRQLPEEGLKFMVYLQKENIIDESGMPKERFSAEFPKEGPSILRIQQVVRGDSAAYFCASSPGHGETQYFGPGTRLLVL.

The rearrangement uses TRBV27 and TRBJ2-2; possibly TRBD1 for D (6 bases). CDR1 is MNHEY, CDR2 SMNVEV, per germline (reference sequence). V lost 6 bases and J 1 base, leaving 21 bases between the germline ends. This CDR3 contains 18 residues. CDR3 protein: CASSKTRQEPMNTGELFF. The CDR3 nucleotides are TGTGCCAGCAGCAAGACACGACAGGAACCTATGAACACCGGGGAGCTGTTTTTT.

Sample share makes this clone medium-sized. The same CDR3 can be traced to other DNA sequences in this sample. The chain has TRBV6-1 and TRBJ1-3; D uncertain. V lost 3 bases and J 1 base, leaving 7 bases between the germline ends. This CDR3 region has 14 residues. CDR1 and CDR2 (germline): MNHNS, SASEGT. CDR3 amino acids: CASSDGVSGNTIYF. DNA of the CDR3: TGTGCCAGCAGTGATGGGGTATCTGGAAACACCATATATTTT.

The CDR3 sequence is CASSLAGTHGYTF. CDR3 sequence (DNA): TGCGCCAGCAGCTTGGCCGGGACACATGGCTACACCTTC. This chain joins TRBV5-1 and TRBJ1-2; D is possibly TRBD1 (6 bases). Trimming removed 0 bases at V and 6 bases at J, with 9 bases between. The CDR3 is 13 amino acids. Looked up from germline, CDR1 is SGHRS and CDR2 is YFSETQ.

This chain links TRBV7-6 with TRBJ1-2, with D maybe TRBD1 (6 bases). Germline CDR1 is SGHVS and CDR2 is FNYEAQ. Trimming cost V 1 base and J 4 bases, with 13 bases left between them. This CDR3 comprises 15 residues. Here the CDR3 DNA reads TGTGCCAGCAGCTTAGGTTCAGGGGCCGGCTATGGCTACACCTTC. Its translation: CASSLGSGAGYGYTF.

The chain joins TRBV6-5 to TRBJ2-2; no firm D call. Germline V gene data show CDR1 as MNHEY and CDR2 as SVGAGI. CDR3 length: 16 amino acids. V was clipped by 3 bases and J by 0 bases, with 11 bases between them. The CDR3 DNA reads TGTGCCAGCAGTTATAAAAGGCGGACGAACACCGGGGAGCTGTTTTTT. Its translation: CASSYKRRTNTGELFF.

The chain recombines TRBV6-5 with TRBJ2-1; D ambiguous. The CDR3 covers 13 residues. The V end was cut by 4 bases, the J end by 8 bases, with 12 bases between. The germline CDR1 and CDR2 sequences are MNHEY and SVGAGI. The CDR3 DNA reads TGTGCCAGCAGTTCCAAGGGCCGTCATGAGCAGTTCTTC. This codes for CASSSKGRHEQFF.

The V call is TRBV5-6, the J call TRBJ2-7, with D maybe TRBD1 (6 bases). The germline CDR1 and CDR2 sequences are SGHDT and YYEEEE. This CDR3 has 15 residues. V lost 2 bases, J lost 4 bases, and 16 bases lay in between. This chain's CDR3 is CASSLGGQGWYEQYF. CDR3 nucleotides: TGTGCCAGCAGCTTAGGTGGGCAGGGGTGGTACGAGCAGTACTTC.

CDR3 in DNA: TGTGCCAGTAGTTTTCAATCGTCGTCAATCGAGCAGTTCTTC. It is translated as CASSFQSSSIEQFF. This chain uses TRBV19 with TRBJ2-1; D is unresolved. The CDR3 extends over 14 amino acids. With 5 bases removed from V and 10 bases from J, the gap between germline ends came to 18 bases. The germline V gene has CDR1 LNHDA and CDR2 SQIVND (reference sequence).